One sample yielded the 5 T cell receptor beta chains listed below, sequenced in a study of cytomegalovirus exposure and HLA in healthy donors. The protocol was immunoSEQ multiplex PCR, while the TCRdb copy is restricted to in-frame clones and leaves out a portion. The sample includes about 120,000 clones, 89% of them seen just once. Source material: PBMCs. The source of these receptors is a woman younger than 35 in good health and CMV-seronegative.

This clone was counted a few times. The CDR3 spells CASSSISGGTDTQYF. The CDR3, as DNA: TGTGCCAGCAGCTCGATCTCAGGGGGCACAGATACGCAGTATTTT. V is TRBV7-6 and J is TRBJ2-3; TRBD1 is a possible D gene (6 bases). The CDR3 sequence is 15 residues long. Germline V CDR1 and CDR2: SGHVS, FNYEAQ. With 4 bases removed from V and 1 base from J, the gap between germline ends came to 12 bases.

V usage is TRBV4-2 and J usage is TRBJ2-1; maybe TRBD2 (5 bases). The CDR3 sequence is 15 residues long. Germline V CDR1 and CDR2: LGHNA, YNFKEQ. The ends were cut back, 0 bases at V and 10 bases at J, with 16 bases in the middle. The CDR3 nucleotides are TGTGCCAGCAGCCAAGATCGCGGAGGCAGGACGGAGCAGTTCTTC. Protein sequence: CASSQDRGGRTEQFF.

The chain uses TRBV18 and TRBJ2-2, with D possibly being TRBD2 (6 bases). Looked up from germline, CDR1 is KGHSH and CDR2 is LQKENI. V dropped 3 bases and J dropped 4 bases, with 12 bases sitting between them. There are 15 residues in the CDR3. The CDR3: CASSPNRGSTGELFF. CDR3 nucleotide sequence: TGTGCCAGCTCACCCAACCGGGGGAGCACCGGGGAGCTGTTTTTT.

This rearrangement joins TRBV6-5 to TRBJ2-3, with D perhaps matching TRBD1 (6 bases). Germline V gives CDR1 MNHEY, CDR2 SVGAGI. CDR3 size: 13 residues. Trimming took 7 bases from V and 7 from J, leaving 15 bases between them. The chain's CDR3 is CASTQLGQNTQYF. In DNA form, the CDR3 reads TGTGCCAGCACCCAACTTGGACAGAATACGCAGTATTTT.

This chain's CDR3 is CASSGQSSYEQYF. In nucleotides, the CDR3 is TGTGCCAGCAGCGGACAGAGCTCCTACGAGCAGTACTTC. V gene TRBV11-2 combines with J gene TRBJ2-7; D is perhaps TRBD1 (6 bases). CDR1 SGHAT and CDR2 FQNNGV come from the germline V gene. V shed 5 bases and J shed 0 bases, with 8 bases lying between them. The CDR3 has 13 amino acids.